One and the same sample provided the 6 T cell receptor beta chains below, sequenced in a study of T cells after yellow fever vaccination. TCRdb reprocessed the 5' RACE reads with MiXCR, giving one entry per CDR3 protein. Of 500,000 to 550,000 distinct CDR3 sequences listed, roughly 22% are singletons. Sample: PBMCs, taken more than 20 days after the first yellow fever vaccination. The receptors derive from a young man who received the YFV17D yellow fever vaccine.

In this sample, this clonotype turned up a few times. V and J are TRBV28 and TRBJ1-1; D may be TRBD1 (6 bases). This CDR3 contains 12 residues. Germline CDR1 and CDR2: MDHEN and SYDVKM. V was cut by 5 bases and J by 9 bases, with 13 bases left in between. The CDR3, as DNA: TGTGCCAGCAGTCAACAGGGCTTAAAAGCTTTCTTT. This gives the protein CASSQQGLKAFF.

V is TRBV11-2 and J is TRBJ2-7; 7 positions match TRBD2. Germline values: CDR1 SGHAT, CDR2 FQNNGV. The V and J ends lost 3 bases and 6 bases, in that order; junction bases with no gene match: 5. The CDR3 is made up of 13 amino acids. This chain's CDR3 is CASSFAGRGEQYV. The DNA of the CDR3 is TGTGCCAGCAGCTTTGCTGGGAGGGGCGAGCAGTACGTC.

The rearrangement joins TRBV11-1 to TRBJ2-5, with D hard to call. The CDR3 has 17 residues. CDR1 is SGHAT, CDR2 FQDESV, per germline (reference sequence). Between the trimmed V and J ends, which lost 1 base and 3 bases, there was a span of 18 bases. The CDR3 DNA reads as TGTGCCAGCAGCTTAGATATATATTCGGGTCCCGAAGAGACCCAGTACTTC. Translated, it gives CASSLDIYSGPEETQYF.

The chain uses TRBV12-3 or TRBV12-4 and TRBJ1-3; D ambiguous. This CDR3 is built from 15 residues. V lost 2 bases and J lost 0, with 8 bases in between. CDR3 sequence (DNA): TGTGCCAGCAGTTTACGGGCAGCCTCTGGAAACACCATATATTTT. It specifies CASSLRAASGNTIYF.

In its sample, this clonotype was seen a few times. The chain combines TRBV6-5 with TRBJ1-1, with D unresolved. CDR3 size: 16 residues. Trimming removed 4 bases from V and 7 bases from J, with 22 bases in between. CDR1 and CDR2 from the germline V gene are MNHEY and SVGAGI. In DNA form, the CDR3 reads TGTGCCAGCAGTTTTATCTTCGGGGATGGGAAGGGTGAAGCTTTCTTT. This translates into CASSFIFGDGKGEAFF.

This clonotype was seen only a few times. The chain employs TRBV12-5 and TRBJ2-1; D remains unclear. This CDR3 region has 12 residues. Germline loops: CDR1 LGHNT, CDR2 FRNRAP. V lost 3 bases to trimming and J lost 8 bases, with 8 bases between them. The CDR3 sequence: CASGLLTDEQFF. CDR3 nucleotide sequence: TGTGCTAGTGGTTTATTAACAGATGAGCAGTTCTTC.